Listed here are 29 T cell receptor beta chains from one sample, sequenced in a study of T-cell reconstitution after alpha-beta-depleted transplantation in children. Preparation of the TCRbeta library used unique molecular identifiers. In TCRdb, the PCR reads were re-called with MiXCR into one record per CDR3 protein. Here the sample spans about 830,000 distinct CDR3 sequences, about 15% being singletons. Sequencing was performed on PBMCs, mostly from graft donor cells, taken 360 days after TCRalphabeta/CD19-depleted stem cell transplant. The receptors were gathered from a male patient younger than 18 who had a stem cell transplant for acute lymphoblastic leukemia, so the T cells may come from the graft donor.

This chain links TRBV12-3 or TRBV12-4 with TRBJ2-3; no definite D call. V was shortened by 3 bases and J by 2 bases, with 6 bases between the two germline ends. The CDR3 has 13 amino acids. CDR3 amino acids: CASSFQFTDTQYF. Here the CDR3 DNA reads TGTGCCAGCAGTTTCCAATTCACAGATACGCAGTATTTT.

This clonotype showed up just a few times. J is TRBJ1-2 and V is TRBV9, with D unclear. From germline, CDR1 is SGDLS and CDR2 YYNGEE. V was cut by 1 base and J by 5 bases, with 15 bases left in between. This CDR3 has 15 amino acids. The CDR3 nucleotides are TGTGCCAGCAGCGTAAACGGACTGGGAGGATATGGCTACACCTTC. Translating gives CASSVNGLGGYGYTF.

The genes are TRBV20-1 and TRBJ2-3, with D possibly being TRBD1 (6 bases). CDR1 DFQATT and CDR2 SNEGSKA come from the germline V gene (reference sequence). The CDR3 runs to 14 residues. CDR3 sequence (DNA): TGCAGGCCGGGCGGACAGACCTCCACAGATACGCAGTATTTT. Translating gives CRPGGQTSTDTQYF.

The chain uses TRBV12-3 or TRBV12-4 and TRBJ2-3, with 7 positions matching TRBD1. The V segment lost 5 bases and the J segment 6 bases; nucleotides outside the gene matches: 8. This CDR3 spans 14 amino acids. The chain's CDR3 is CASSPRGRSDTQYF. CDR3 DNA sequence: TGTGCCAGCAGTCCTAGGGGGCGTTCGGATACGCAGTATTTT.

This chain uses TRBV7-3 with TRBJ2-1; 13 bases line up with TRBD2. V lost 5 bases, J lost 5 bases, and 3 bases stayed unmatched. This CDR3 comprises 15 residues. Germline V gene data show CDR1 as SGHTA and CDR2 as FQGTGA. The CDR3 sequence: CASSKTSGRHNEQFF. The CDR3 DNA reads as TGTGCCAGCAGCAAGACTAGCGGGAGGCACAATGAGCAGTTCTTC. Filled out from reference TRBV7-3 and TRBJ2-1, the complete variable domain reads GAGVSQTPSNKVTEKGKYVELRCDPISGHTALYWYRQSLGQGPEFLIYFQGTGAADDSGLPNDRFFAVRPEGSVSTLKIQRTERGDSAVYLCASSKTSGRHNEQFFGPGTRLTVL.

There are a few counts of this clonotype. This chain connects TRBV30 to TRBJ2-7, with unresolved D. CDR3 size: 12 residues. Germline assignment: CDR1 GTSNPN and CDR2 SVGIG (reference sequence). Trimming pared 0 bases from V and 4 bases from J, leaving 7 bases between. The CDR3 is CAWSVPRYEQYF. Here the CDR3 DNA reads TGTGCCTGGAGTGTACCCAGATACGAGCAGTACTTC.

The CDR3 loop is CATSPAAGWDTQYF. The CDR3 DNA reads as TGTGCCACCAGTCCCGCGGCGGGATGGGATACGCAGTATTTT. This chain links TRBV24-1 with TRBJ2-3; weak D call: TRBD2 (6 bases). The CDR3 spans 14 residues. V lost 6 bases, J lost 6 bases, and 15 bases lay in between. CDR1 is KGHDR, CDR2 SFDVKD, per germline.

This clonotype has a count of ten or more. V and J are TRBV5-1 and TRBJ2-7; D is undetermined. This CDR3 comprises 12 residues. With 5 bases removed from V and 2 bases from J, the gap between germline ends came to 8 bases. CDR1 SGHRS and CDR2 YFSETQ come from the germline V gene. The CDR3 here is CASSGGAYEQYF. CDR3 DNA sequence: TGCGCCAGCAGTGGCGGAGCCTACGAGCAGTACTTC.

In nucleotides, the CDR3 is TGTGCCACCAGTGTAGTGACTAGCGGGAGTGGCGTGACCCAGTACTTC. It yields the protein CATSVVTSGSGVTQYF. The chain employs TRBV24-1 and TRBJ2-5; 12 bases match TRBD2. CDR1 and CDR2 (germline): KGHDR, SFDVKD. The ends lost 5 bases at V and 7 bases at J; junction bases unmatched: 10. The CDR3 is made up of 16 amino acids.

This clonotype came up a few times. The V gene is TRBV18, the J gene TRBJ2-3; 10 nucleotides align to TRBD2. Germline V CDR1 and CDR2: KGHSH, LQKENI. CDR3 size: 20 residues. Trimming at V came to 2 bases and at J to 3 bases, leaving 17 bases not matched to a gene. The CDR3 DNA reads as TGTGCCAGCTCACCAATTCCCGGGACTAGCGCCCGTTTGGGGACAGATACGCAGTATTTT. Its protein product is CASSPIPGTSARLGTDTQYF. The variable domain in full, with the rest retrieved from reference TRBV18 and TRBJ2-3, is NAGVMQNPRHLVRRRGQEARLRCSPMKGHSHVYWYRQLPEEGLKFMVYLQKENIIDESGMPKERFSAEFPKEGPSILRIQQVVRGDSAAYFCASSPIPGTSARLGTDTQYFGPGTRLTVL.

The V call is TRBV20-1, the J call TRBJ2-7; D is ambiguous. CDR3 size: 14 residues. Trimming removed 5 bases at V and 4 bases at J, with 18 bases between. Looked up from germline, CDR1 is DFQATT and CDR2 is SNEGSKA (reference sequence). The CDR3 sequence: CSAQRGVWVYEQYF. The DNA for the CDR3 is TGCAGTGCTCAAAGAGGAGTCTGGGTATACGAGCAGTACTTC.

This clonotype has only a few counts. The chain couples TRBV19 to TRBJ2-5; unclear D gene. This CDR3 is 13 amino acids long. Germline lookup yields CDR1 LNHDA and CDR2 SQIVND (reference sequence). Trimming stripped 7 bases from V and 0 bases from J, with 9 bases between. The DNA for the CDR3 is TGTGCCAGTATGGGCTCGTACCAAGAGACCCAGTACTTC. Translated: CASMGSYQETQYF.

The chain has TRBV24-1 and TRBJ2-7; D not certain. Germline V gives CDR1 KGHDR, CDR2 SFDVKD. This CDR3 is 12 amino acids long. V shed 1 base and J shed 5 bases, with 5 bases lying between them. This CDR3 reads CATSDFRDEQYF. Written as DNA, the CDR3 is TGTGCCACCAGTGATTTCCGGGACGAGCAGTACTTC.

This chain uses TRBV11-2 with TRBJ1-3, with 8 bases lining up with TRBD1. Germline V CDR1 and CDR2: SGHAT, FQNNGV. V dropped 5 bases and J dropped 5; count of bases not matched to a gene: 5. The CDR3 runs 14 residues. CDR3 loop: CASSGQGLRNTIYF. CDR3 sequence (DNA): TGTGCCAGCAGCGGACAGGGCCTAAGAAACACCATATATTTT.

The gene calls are TRBV12-3 or TRBV12-4 and TRBJ2-7; the D call may be TRBD1 or TRBD2 (6 bases each). This CDR3 has 11 residues. V shed 3 bases and J shed 12 bases, with 12 bases lying between them. Here the CDR3 reads CASSFWGAMYF. CDR3 nucleotides: TGTGCCAGCAGTTTTTGGGGGGCTATGTACTTC.

The V gene is TRBV10-3, the J gene TRBJ1-1, with D possibly being TRBD1 (6 bases). V shed 6 bases and J shed 3 bases, with 11 bases lying between them. The length of the CDR3 is 13 residues. CDR1 and CDR2 from the germline V gene are ENHRY and SYGVKD. CDR3 nucleotide sequence: TGTGCCATCAGGGGGGGCCGGGACACTGAAGCTTTCTTT. Translation: CAIRGGRDTEAFF.

The table lists this clonotype with a few counts. The gene calls are TRBV29-1 and TRBJ2-6, with D hard to call. Germline V gene lookup returns CDR1 SQVTM and CDR2 ANQGSEA. This CDR3 has 13 amino acids. The CDR3 sequence is CSVISSGANVLTF. The CDR3 DNA reads TGCAGTGTCATCAGCTCTGGGGCCAACGTCCTGACTTTC.

This clonotype was detected many times. This rearrangement joins TRBV5-1 to TRBJ2-6, with D possibly TRBD1 on 6 matching bases. The CDR3 is 15 amino acids. The germline CDR1 and CDR2 sequences are SGHRS and YFSETQ. Trimming took 5 bases from V and 4 from J, leaving 13 bases between them. The DNA for the CDR3 is TGCGCCAGCAGAAAACAGGGTTCCGGGGCCAACGTCCTGACTTTC. Translated, it gives CASRKQGSGANVLTF.

The sample holds many counts of this clonotype. This chain connects TRBV11-2 to TRBJ2-1; D gene uncertain. This CDR3 is built from 18 residues. Between the trimmed V and J ends, which lost 0 bases and 4 bases, there was a span of 19 bases. Germline V gives CDR1 SGHAT, CDR2 FQNNGV. This CDR3 reads CASSLDLTHRQKYNEQFF. DNA for the CDR3: TGTGCCAGCAGCTTAGATCTAACCCATCGCCAGAAATACAATGAGCAGTTCTTC.

This clonotype was seen repeatedly, ten times or more. This chain links TRBV20-1 with TRBJ2-5, with TRBD2 as a possible D gene (7 bases). Germline CDR1 reads DFQATT; CDR2 reads SNEGSKA (reference sequence). This CDR3 has 13 residues. V gave up 7 bases and J gave up 5 bases, with 17 bases separating them. CDR3 bases: TGCAGTGTCAAGGGGGGGTTGCTGGAGACCCAGTACTTC. Encoded protein: CSVKGGLLETQYF.

The sample holds a few counts of this clonotype. V and J are TRBV7-2 and TRBJ2-3; 10 bases align to TRBD2. Germline CDR1 SGHTA, CDR2 FQGNSA. The CDR3 runs to 15 residues. The V and J ends lost 5 bases and 4 bases, in that order; junction bases with no gene match: 6. CDR3 loop: CASSPGLAAPDTQYF. Here the CDR3 DNA reads TGTGCCAGCAGCCCCGGACTAGCGGCCCCAGATACGCAGTATTTT.

This clonotype was counted only a few times. The genes are TRBV5-1 and TRBJ2-7, with 9 bases identical to TRBD1. V lost 4 bases to trimming and J lost 7 bases; unmatched junction nucleotides: 15. CDR1 SGHRS and CDR2 YFSETQ come from the germline V gene. This CDR3 region has 16 residues. CDR3 coding DNA: TGCGCCAGCAGCCCGACAGGGGGATTTCTTTCGAATGAGCAGTACTTC. It encodes CASSPTGGFLSNEQYF. Full variable domain (outside the CDR3, taken from reference TRBV5-1 and TRBJ2-7): KAGVTQTPRYLIKTRGQQVTLSCSPISGHRSVSWYQQTPGQGLQFLFEYFSETQRNKGNFPGRFSGRQFSNSRSEMNVSTLELGDSALYLCASSPTGGFLSNEQYFGPGTRLTVT.

This clonotype was counted between two and nine times. The rearrangement links TRBV24-1 to TRBJ2-5, with 7 bases that match TRBD1. Trimming cost V 4 bases and J 1 base; bases outside gene matches: 20. Germline V gene sequence: CDR1 KGHDR, CDR2 SFDVKD. The CDR3 covers 20 residues. CDR3 nucleotides: TGTGCCACCAGTGACTCGGCTCTACCGAGGGGGCAGAGGTGCCAAGAGACCCAGTACTTC. Translation: CATSDSALPRGQRCQETQYF.

This clonotype was observed a few times. This chain connects TRBV12-3 or TRBV12-4 to TRBJ2-7; 7 bases agree with TRBD1. The CDR3 runs to 13 residues. J gave up 3 bases and V 8 bases, and 7 bases lay outside the gene matches. The CDR3 loop reads CASQRGPLYEQYF. Here the CDR3 DNA reads TGTGCCAGCCAGAGGGGGCCACTCTACGAGCAGTACTTC.

The chain couples TRBV12-3 or TRBV12-4 to TRBJ2-3, with D perhaps assigned TRBD1 or TRBD2 (6 bases each). V was clipped by 6 bases and J by 0 bases, with 19 bases between them. The CDR3 runs to 17 residues. CDR3 sequence (DNA): TGTGCCAGCAGATACAGCCGGGGGCCCCTTAGCACAGATACGCAGTATTTT. It specifies CASRYSRGPLSTDTQYF.

The chain carries TRBV29-1 and TRBJ1-2; weak D call: TRBD1 (6 bases). The CDR3 has 12 amino acids. Germline CDR1 reads SQVTM; CDR2 reads ANQGSEA. The V end lost 3 bases, the J end lost 8 bases, and 13 bases lay between the germline ends. Here the CDR3 reads CSVDEGGGGYTF. CDR3 DNA sequence: TGCAGCGTTGACGAGGGGGGCGGCGGCTACACCTTC.

The V gene is TRBV29-1, the J gene TRBJ2-3; no definite D call. Germline-derived CDR1 and CDR2 are SQVTM and ANQGSEA. The CDR3 length is 15 residues. The V end lost 0 bases, the J end lost 2 bases, and 12 bases lay between the germline ends. As DNA, the CDR3 is TGCAGCGTTGAAGAGGTGGGATTAATCACAGATACGCAGTATTTT. Its protein is CSVEEVGLITDTQYF.

The chain joins TRBV18 to TRBJ2-5; D remains ambiguous. V shed 2 bases and J shed 4 bases, with 8 bases lying between them. CDR1 and CDR2 from the germline V gene are KGHSH and LQKENI. There are 13 residues in the CDR3. In DNA, the CDR3 is TGTGCCAGCTCACCAGGGCACGGAGAGACCCAGTACTTC. This encodes CASSPGHGETQYF. Full variable domain (outside the CDR3, taken from reference TRBV18 and TRBJ2-5): NAGVMQNPRHLVRRRGQEARLRCSPMKGHSHVYWYRQLPEEGLKFMVYLQKENIIDESGMPKERFSAEFPKEGPSILRIQQVVRGDSAAYFCASSPGHGETQYFGPGTRLLVL.

This clonotype appeared many times. The CDR3 is CSAKTGLILYEQYF. In DNA form, the CDR3 reads TGCAGTGCTAAAACAGGGTTAATCCTCTACGAGCAGTACTTC. The chain couples TRBV20-1 to TRBJ2-7; possible D gene TRBD1, 6 bases. Germline CDR1 DFQATT, CDR2 SNEGSKA (reference sequence). V was trimmed by 4 bases and J by 3 bases, leaving 16 bases between them. The CDR3 contains 14 residues.